This T cell receptor beta chain emerged from a study of T cell responses to AZD1222 COVID-19 vaccine. Clones were sequenced by immunoSEQ multiplex PCR, and TCRdb holds only the in-frame ones, with some missing. The sample consists of 150,000 or so clones, roughly nine tenths of them appearing once. The sequences come from peripheral blood, collected on day 0 of AZD1222 vaccination. This receptor was obtained from an adult in good health.

CDR3 sequence reads: CASSLSSSYNEQFF. The CDR3 DNA sequence: TGCGCCAGCAGCTTGAGCTCGTCCTACAATGAGCAGTTCTTC. The chain links TRBV5-1 to TRBJ2-1; D call uncertain. V gave up 1 base and J gave up 1 base, with 6 bases separating them. This CDR3 comprises 14 residues. Germline V gene data show CDR1 as SGHRS and CDR2 as YFSETQ.